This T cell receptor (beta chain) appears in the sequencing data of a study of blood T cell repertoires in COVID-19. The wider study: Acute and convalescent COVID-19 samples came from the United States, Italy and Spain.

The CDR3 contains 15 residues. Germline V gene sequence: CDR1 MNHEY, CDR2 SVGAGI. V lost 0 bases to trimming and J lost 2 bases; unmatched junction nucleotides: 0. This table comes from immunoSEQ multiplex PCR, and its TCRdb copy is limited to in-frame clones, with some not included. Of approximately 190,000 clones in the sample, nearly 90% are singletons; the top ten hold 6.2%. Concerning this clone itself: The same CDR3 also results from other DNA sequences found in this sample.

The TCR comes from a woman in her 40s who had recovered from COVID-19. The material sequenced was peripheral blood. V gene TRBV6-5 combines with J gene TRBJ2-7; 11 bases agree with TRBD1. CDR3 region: CASSYSGQGAYEQYF. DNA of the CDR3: TGTGCCAGCAGTTACTCGGGACAGGGGGCCTACGAGCAGTACTTC.